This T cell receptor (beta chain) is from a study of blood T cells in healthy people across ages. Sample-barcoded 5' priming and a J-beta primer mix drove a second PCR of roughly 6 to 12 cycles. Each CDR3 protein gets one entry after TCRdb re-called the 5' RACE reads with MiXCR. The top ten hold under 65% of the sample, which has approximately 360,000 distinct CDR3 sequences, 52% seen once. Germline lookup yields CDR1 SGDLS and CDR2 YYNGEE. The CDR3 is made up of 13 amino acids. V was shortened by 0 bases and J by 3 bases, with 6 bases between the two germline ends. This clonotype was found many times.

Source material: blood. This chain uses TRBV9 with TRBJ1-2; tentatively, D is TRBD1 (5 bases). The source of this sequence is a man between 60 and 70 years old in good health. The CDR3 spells CASSVGGDYGYTF. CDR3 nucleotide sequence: TGTGCCAGCAGCGTAGGAGGGGACTATGGCTACACCTTC.